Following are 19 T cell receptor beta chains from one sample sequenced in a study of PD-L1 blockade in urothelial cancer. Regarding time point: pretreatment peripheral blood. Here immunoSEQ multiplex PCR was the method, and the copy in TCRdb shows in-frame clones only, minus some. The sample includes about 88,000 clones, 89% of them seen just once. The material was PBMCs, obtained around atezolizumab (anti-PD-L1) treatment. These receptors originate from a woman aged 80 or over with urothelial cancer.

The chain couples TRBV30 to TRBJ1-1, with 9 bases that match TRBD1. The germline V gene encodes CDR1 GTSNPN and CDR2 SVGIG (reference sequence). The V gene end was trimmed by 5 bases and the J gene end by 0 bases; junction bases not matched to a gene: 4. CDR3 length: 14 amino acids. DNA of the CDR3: TGTGCCTGGGAAAGACAGGGGGTGAACACTGAAGCTTTCTTT. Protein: CAWERQGVNTEAFF.

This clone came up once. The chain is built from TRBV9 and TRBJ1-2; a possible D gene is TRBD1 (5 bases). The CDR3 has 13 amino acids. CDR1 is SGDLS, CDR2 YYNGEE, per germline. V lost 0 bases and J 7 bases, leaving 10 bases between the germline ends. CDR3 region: CASSVDRGSGYTF. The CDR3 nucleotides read TGTGCCAGCAGCGTAGACCGGGGGAGTGGCTACACCTTC.

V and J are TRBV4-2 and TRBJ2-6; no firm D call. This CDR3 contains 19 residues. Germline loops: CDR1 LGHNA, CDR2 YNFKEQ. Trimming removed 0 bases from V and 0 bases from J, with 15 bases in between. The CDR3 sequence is CASSQELNRRHSGANVLTF. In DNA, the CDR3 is TGTGCCAGCAGCCAAGAGTTAAACAGACGCCACTCTGGGGCCAACGTCCTGACTTTC.

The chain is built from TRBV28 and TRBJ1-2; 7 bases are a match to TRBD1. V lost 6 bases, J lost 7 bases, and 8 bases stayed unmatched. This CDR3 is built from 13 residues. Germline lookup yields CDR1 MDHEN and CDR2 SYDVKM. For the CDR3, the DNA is TGTGCCAGCAGGCGACAGGGTTATAGTGGCTACACCTTC. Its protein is CASRRQGYSGYTF.

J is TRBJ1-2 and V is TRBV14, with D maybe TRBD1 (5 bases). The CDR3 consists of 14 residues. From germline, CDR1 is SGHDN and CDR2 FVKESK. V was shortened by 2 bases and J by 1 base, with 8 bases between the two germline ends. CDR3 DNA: TGTGCCAGCAGCCAAAGGGGAAGTAACTATGGCTACACCTTC. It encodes CASSQRGSNYGYTF.

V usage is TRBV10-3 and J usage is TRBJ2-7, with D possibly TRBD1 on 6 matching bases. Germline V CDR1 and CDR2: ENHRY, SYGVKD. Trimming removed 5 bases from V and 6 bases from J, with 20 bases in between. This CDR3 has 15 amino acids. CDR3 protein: CAISSSRDRNSEQYF. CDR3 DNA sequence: TGTGCCATCAGTTCTTCCCGTGACAGGAATAGCGAGCAGTACTTC.

CDR3 nucleotides: TGTGCCAGCAGCCAAACAGGGAGCTCTGGAAACACCATATATTTT. Translated: CASSQTGSSGNTIYF. V is TRBV4-2 and J is TRBJ1-3, with D possibly being TRBD1 (6 bases). Germline V CDR1 and CDR2: LGHNA, YNFKEQ. The CDR3 sequence is 15 residues long. V lost 2 bases to trimming and J lost 0 bases, with 8 bases between them.

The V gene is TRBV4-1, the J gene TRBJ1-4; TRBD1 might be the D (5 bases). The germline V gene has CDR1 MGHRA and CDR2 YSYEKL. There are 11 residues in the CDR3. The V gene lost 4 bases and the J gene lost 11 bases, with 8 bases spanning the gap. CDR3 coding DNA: TGCGCCAGCAGCCCAGGGAGGAAACTGTTTTTT. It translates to CASSPGRKLFF.

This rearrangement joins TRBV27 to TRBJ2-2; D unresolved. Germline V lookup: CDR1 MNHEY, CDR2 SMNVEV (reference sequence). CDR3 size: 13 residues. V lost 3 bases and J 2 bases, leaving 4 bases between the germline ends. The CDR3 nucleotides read TGTGCCAGCAGTTTCGGTAACACCGGGGAGCTGTTTTTT. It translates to CASSFGNTGELFF.

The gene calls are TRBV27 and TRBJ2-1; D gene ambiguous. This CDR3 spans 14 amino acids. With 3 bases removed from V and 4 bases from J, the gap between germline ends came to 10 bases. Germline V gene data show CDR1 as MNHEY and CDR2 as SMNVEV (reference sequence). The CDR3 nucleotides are TGTGCCAGCAGTTTCCGACTGCGTTACAATGAGCAGTTCTTC. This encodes CASSFRLRYNEQFF.

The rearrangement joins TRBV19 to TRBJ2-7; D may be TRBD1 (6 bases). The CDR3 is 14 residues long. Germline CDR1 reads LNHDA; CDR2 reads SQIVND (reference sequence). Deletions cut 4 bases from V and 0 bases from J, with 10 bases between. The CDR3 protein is CASSNRDNSYEQYF. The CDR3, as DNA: TGTGCCAGTAGTAACCGGGACAACTCCTACGAGCAGTACTTC.

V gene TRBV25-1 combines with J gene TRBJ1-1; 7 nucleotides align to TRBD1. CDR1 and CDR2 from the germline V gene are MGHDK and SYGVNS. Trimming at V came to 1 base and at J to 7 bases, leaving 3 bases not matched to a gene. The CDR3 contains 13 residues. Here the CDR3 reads CASSESGQSEAFF. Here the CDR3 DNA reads TGTGCCAGCAGTGAATCGGGACAGAGTGAAGCTTTCTTT.

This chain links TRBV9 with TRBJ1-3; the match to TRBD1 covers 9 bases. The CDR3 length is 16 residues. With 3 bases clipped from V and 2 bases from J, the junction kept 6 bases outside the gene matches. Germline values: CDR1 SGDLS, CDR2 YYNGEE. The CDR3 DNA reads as TGTGCCAGCAGCGACCGACAGGGGGGGACTGGAAACACCATATATTTT. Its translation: CASSDRQGGTGNTIYF.

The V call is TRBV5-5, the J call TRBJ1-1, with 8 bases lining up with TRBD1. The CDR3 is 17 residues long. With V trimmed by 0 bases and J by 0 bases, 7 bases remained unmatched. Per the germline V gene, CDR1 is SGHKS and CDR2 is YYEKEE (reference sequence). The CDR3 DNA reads TGTGCCAGCAGCTTGGGGCAGGGGGCAGGGATGAACACTGAAGCTTTCTTT. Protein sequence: CASSLGQGAGMNTEAFF.

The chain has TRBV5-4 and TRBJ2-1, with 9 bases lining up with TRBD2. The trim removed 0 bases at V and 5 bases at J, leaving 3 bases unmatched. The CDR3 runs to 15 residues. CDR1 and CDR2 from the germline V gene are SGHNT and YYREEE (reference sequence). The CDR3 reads CASSLASGTNNEQFF. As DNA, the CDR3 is TGTGCCAGCAGCTTGGCTAGCGGGACTAACAATGAGCAGTTCTTC.

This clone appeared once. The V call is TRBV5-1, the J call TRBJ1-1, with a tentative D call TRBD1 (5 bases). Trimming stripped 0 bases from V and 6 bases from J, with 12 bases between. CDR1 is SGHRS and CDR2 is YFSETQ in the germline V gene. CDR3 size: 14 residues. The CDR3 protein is CASSLGQGGAEAFF. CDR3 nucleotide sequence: TGCGCCAGCAGCTTGGGGCAGGGTGGGGCTGAAGCTTTCTTT.

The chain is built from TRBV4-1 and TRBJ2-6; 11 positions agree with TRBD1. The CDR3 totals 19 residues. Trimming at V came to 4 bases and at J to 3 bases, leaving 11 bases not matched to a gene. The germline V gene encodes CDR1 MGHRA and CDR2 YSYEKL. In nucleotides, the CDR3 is TGCGCCAGCAGCCGGTTCATGGACAGGGGGCAGGGTGGGGCCAACGTCCTGACTTTC. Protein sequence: CASSRFMDRGQGGANVLTF.

CDR3 in DNA: TGTGCCAGCAGCTTATTCCAGGGGAAGGCTGGGGCCAACGTCCTGACTTTC. It is translated as CASSLFQGKAGANVLTF. The rearrangement joins TRBV11-2 to TRBJ2-6, with D possibly matching TRBD1 (6 bases). The CDR3 totals 17 residues. CDR1 and CDR2 (germline): SGHAT, FQNNGV. Deletions cut 2 bases from V and 2 bases from J, with 13 bases between.

The chain's CDR3 is CAWSPLGDRGHQRYLDTEAFF. The CDR3 bases are TGTGCCTGGAGCCCCTTGGGGGACAGGGGACATCAGCGATATTTGGACACTGAAGCTTTCTTT. The chain uses TRBV30 and TRBJ1-1; the match to TRBD1 covers 10 bases. There are 21 residues in the CDR3. The junction had 25 bases not matched to a gene; V was cut back by 3 bases and J by 3 bases. Per the germline V gene, CDR1 is GTSNPN and CDR2 is SVGIG (reference sequence).